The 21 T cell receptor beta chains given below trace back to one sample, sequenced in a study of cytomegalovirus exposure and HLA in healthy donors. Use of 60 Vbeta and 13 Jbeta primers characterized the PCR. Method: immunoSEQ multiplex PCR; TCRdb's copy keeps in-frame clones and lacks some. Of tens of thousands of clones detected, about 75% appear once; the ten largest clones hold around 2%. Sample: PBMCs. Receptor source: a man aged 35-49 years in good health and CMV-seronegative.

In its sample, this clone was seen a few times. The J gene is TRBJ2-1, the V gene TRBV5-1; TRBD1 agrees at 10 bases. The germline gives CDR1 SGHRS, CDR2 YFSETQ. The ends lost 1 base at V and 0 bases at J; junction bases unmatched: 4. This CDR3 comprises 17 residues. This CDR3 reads CASSLLGTGASYNEQFF. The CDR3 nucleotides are TGCGCCAGCAGCTTGTTGGGGACAGGGGCCTCCTACAATGAGCAGTTCTTC.

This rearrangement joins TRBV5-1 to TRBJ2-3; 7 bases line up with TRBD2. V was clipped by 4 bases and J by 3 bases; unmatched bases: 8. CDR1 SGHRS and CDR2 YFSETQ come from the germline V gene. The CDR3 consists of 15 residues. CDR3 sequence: CASSVIGGLTDTQYF. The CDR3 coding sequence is TGCGCCAGCAGCGTGATCGGGGGGTTGACAGATACGCAGTATTTT.

CDR3 DNA: TGTGCCAGCAGGCAACTTAGCAATCAGCCCCAGCATTTT. It yields the protein CASRQLSNQPQHF. This sequence joins TRBV6-1 and TRBJ1-5; D gene unclear. The V and J ends lost 6 bases and 0 bases respectively, with 6 bases between them. Germline V gene lookup returns CDR1 MNHNS and CDR2 SASEGT. The CDR3 is 13 amino acids.

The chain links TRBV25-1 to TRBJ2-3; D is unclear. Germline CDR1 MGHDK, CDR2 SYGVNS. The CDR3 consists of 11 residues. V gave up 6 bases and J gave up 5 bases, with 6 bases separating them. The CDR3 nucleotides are TGTGCCAGCAGGGCAAGAGATACGCAGTATTTT. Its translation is CASRARDTQYF.

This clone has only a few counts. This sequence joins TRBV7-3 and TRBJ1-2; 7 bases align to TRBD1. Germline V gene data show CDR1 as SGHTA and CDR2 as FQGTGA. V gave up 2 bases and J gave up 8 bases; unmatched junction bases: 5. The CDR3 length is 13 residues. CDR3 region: CASSLSGGGGYTF. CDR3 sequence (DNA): TGTGCCAGCAGCTTATCAGGGGGAGGCGGCTACACCTTC.

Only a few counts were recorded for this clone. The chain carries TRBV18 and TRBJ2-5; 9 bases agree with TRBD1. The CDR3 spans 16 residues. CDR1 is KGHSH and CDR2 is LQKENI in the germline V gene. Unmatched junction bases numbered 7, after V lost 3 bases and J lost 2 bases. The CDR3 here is CASSPYLDRGQETQYF. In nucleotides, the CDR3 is TGTGCCAGCTCACCTTATCTGGACAGGGGTCAAGAGACCCAGTACTTC.

The CDR3 here is CASCPAGGNTDTQYF. The CDR3 coding sequence is TGTGCCAGTTGCCCGGCAGGGGGCAATACAGATACGCAGTATTTT. This chain uses TRBV19 with TRBJ2-3; 8 bases agree with TRBD1. There are 15 residues in the CDR3. Trimming took 8 bases from V and 3 from J; bases not matched to a gene: 10. From germline, CDR1 is LNHDA and CDR2 SQIVND (reference sequence).

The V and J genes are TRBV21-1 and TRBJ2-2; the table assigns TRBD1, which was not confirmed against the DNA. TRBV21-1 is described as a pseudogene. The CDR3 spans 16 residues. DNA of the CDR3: TGTGCCAGCAGCAAAGCCCTCGGCAGGCACACCGGGGAGCTGTTTTTT. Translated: CASSKALGRHTGELFF.

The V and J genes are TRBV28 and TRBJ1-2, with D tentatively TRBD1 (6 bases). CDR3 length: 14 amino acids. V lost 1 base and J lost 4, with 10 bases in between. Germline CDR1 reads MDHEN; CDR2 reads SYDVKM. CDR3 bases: TGTGCCAGCAGTTTATTACAGGGATCCTATGGCTACACCTTC. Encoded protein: CASSLLQGSYGYTF.

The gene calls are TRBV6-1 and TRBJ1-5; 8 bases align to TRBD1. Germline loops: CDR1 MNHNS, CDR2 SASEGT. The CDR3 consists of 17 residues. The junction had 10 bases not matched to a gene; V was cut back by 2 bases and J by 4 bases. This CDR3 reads CASSESGTGKLNQPQHF. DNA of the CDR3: TGTGCCAGCAGTGAAAGTGGGACAGGAAAATTAAATCAGCCCCAGCATTTT.

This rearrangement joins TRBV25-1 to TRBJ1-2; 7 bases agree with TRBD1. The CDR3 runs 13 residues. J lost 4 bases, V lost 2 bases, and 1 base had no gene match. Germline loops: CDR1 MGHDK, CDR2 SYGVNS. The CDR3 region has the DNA TGTGCCAGCAGTGAAGGGACAGCCTATGGCTACACCTTC. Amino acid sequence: CASSEGTAYGYTF.

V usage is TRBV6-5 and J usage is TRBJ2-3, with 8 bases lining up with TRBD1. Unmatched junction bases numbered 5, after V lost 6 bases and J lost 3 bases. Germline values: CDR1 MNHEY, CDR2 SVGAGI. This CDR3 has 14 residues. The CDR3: CASRGQGRTDTQYF. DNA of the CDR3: TGTGCCAGCAGAGGACAGGGCAGGACAGATACGCAGTATTTT.

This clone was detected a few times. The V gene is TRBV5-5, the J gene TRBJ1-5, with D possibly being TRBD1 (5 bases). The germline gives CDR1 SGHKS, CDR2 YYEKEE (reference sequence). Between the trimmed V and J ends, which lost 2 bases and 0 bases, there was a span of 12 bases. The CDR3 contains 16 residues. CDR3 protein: CASSFIPGNSNQPQHF. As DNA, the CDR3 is TGTGCCAGCAGCTTTATTCCAGGGAATAGCAATCAGCCCCAGCATTTT.

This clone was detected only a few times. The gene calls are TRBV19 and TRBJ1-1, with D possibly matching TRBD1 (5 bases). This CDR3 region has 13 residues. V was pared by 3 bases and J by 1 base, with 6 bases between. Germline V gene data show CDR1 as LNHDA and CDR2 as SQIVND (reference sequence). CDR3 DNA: TGTGCCAGTAGTATCGGGGGGAACACTGAAGCTTTCTTT. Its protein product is CASSIGGNTEAFF.

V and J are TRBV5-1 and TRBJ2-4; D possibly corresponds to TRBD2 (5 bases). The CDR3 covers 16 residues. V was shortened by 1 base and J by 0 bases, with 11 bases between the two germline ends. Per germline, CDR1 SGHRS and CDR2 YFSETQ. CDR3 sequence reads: CASSLFGERAKNIQYF. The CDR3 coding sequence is TGCGCCAGCAGCTTGTTTGGGGAGCGAGCCAAAAACATTCAGTACTTC.

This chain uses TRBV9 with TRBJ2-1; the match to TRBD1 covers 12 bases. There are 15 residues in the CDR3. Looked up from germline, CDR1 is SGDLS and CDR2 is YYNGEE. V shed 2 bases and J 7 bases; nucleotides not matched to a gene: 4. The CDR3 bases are TGTGCCAGCAGCGTTACGGGACAGGGGGCGAATGAGCAGTTCTTC. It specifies CASSVTGQGANEQFF.

CDR3 region: CASSLMVSREGYTF. CDR3 in DNA: TGTGCCAGCAGCTTAATGGTTTCCAGGGAAGGCTACACCTTC. This rearrangement joins TRBV5-4 to TRBJ1-2, with D possibly being TRBD1 (5 bases). CDR3 length: 14 residues. Trimming cost V 2 bases and J 8 bases, with 16 bases left between them. CDR1 SGHNT and CDR2 YYREEE come from the germline V gene (reference sequence). The full variable domain, with the rest looked up from reference TRBV5-4 and TRBJ1-2, is ETGVTQSPTHLIKTRGQQVTLRCSSQSGHNTVSWYQQALGQGPQFIFQYYREEENGRGNFPPRFSGLQFPNYSSELNVNALELDDSALYLCASSLMVSREGYTFGSGTRLTVV.

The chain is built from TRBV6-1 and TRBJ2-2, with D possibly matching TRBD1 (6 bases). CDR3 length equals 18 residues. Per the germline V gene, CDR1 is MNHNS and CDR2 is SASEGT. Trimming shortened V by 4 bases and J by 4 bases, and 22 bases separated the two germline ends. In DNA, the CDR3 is TGTGCCAGCAGTGCTGGGACATCCCTATGGATTAGCACCGGGGAGCTGTTTTTT. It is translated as CASSAGTSLWISTGELFF.

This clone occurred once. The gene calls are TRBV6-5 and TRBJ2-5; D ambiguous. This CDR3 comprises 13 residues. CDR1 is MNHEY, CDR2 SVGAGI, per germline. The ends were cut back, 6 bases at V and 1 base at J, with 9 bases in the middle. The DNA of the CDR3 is TGTGCCAGCAGCTACCAGATCCAAGAGACCCAGTACTTC. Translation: CASSYQIQETQYF.

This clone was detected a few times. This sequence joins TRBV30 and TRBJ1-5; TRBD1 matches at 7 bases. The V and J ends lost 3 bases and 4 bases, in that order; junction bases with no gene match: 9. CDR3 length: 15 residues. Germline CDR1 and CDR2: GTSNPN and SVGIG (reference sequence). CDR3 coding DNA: TGTGCCTGGAGCCGCGAGACAGGGCGGAATCAGCCCCAGCATTTT. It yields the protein CAWSRETGRNQPQHF.

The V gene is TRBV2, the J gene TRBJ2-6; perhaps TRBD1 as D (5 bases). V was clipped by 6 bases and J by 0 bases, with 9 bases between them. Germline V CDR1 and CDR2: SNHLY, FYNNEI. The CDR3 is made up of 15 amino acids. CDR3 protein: CASSRQNSGANVLTF. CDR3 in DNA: TGTGCCAGCAGCCGACAGAACTCTGGGGCCAACGTCCTGACTTTC. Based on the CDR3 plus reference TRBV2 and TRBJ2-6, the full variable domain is EPEVTQTPSHQVTQMGQEVILRCVPISNHLYFYWYRQILGQKVEFLVSFYNNEISEKSEIFDDQFSVERPDGSNFTLKIRSTKLEDSAMYFCASSRQNSGANVLTFGAGSRLTVL.